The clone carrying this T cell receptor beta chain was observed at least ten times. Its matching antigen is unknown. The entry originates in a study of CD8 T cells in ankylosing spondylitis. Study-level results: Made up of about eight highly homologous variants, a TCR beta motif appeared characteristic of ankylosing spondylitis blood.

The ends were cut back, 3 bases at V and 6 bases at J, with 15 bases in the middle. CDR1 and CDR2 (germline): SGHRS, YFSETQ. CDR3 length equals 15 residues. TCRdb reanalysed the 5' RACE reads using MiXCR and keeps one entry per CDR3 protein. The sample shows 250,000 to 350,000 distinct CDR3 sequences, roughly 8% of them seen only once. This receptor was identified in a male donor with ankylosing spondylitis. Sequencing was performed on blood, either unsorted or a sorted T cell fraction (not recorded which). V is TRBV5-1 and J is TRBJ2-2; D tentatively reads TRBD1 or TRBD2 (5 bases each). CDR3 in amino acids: CASSYTAGSPGELFF. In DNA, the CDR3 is TGCGCCAGCAGCTATACGGCAGGGAGTCCCGGGGAGCTGTTTTTT.